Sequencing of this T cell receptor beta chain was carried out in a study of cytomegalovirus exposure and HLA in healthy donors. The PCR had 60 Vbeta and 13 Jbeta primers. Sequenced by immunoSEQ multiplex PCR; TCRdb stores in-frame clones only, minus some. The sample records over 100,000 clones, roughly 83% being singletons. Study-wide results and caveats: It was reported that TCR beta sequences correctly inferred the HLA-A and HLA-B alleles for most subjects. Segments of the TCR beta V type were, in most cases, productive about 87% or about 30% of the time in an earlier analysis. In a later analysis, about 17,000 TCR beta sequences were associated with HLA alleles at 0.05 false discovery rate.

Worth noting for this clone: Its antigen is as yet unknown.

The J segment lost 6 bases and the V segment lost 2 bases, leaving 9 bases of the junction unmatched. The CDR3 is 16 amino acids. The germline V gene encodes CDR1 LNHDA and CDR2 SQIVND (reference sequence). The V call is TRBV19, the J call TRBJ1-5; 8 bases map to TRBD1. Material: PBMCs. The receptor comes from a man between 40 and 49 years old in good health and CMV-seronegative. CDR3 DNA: TGTGCCAGTAGTATAAGGACAGGGAGTTGGGGTCAGCCCCAGCATTTT. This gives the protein CASSIRTGSWGQPQHF. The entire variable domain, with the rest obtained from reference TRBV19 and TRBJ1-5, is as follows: DGGITQSPKYLFRKEGQNVTLSCEQNLNHDAMYWYRQDPGQGLRLIYYSQIVNDFQKGDIAEGYSVSREKKESFPLTVTSAQKNPTAFYLCASSIRTGSWGQPQHFGDGTRLSIL.